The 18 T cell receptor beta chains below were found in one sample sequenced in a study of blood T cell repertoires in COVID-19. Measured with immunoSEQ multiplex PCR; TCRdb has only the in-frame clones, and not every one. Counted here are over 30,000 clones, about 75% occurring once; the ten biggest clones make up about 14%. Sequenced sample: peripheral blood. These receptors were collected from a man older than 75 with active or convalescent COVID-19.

The CDR3 coding sequence is TGTGCCAGCAGCCCACCTTACGGGAACACCGGGGAGCTGTTTTTT. It translates to CASSPPYGNTGELFF. This rearrangement joins TRBV9 to TRBJ2-2; D is unclear. CDR1 and CDR2 (germline): SGDLS, YYNGEE. The length of the CDR3 is 15 residues. V lost 4 bases and J lost 1, with 11 bases in between.

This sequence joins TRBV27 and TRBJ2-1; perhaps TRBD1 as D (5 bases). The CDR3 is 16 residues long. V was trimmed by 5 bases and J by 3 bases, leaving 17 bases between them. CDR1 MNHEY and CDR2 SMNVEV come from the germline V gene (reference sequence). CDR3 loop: CASSLGAKSYYNEQFF. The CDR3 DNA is TGTGCCAGCAGTCTAGGGGCAAAATCGTACTACAATGAGCAGTTCTTC.

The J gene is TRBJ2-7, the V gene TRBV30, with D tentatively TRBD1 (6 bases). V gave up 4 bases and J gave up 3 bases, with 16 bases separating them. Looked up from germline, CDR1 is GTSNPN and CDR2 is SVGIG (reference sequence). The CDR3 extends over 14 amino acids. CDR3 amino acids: CAWTKGDLGYEQYF. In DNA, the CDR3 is TGTGCCTGGACCAAGGGGGACCTGGGCTACGAGCAGTACTTC.

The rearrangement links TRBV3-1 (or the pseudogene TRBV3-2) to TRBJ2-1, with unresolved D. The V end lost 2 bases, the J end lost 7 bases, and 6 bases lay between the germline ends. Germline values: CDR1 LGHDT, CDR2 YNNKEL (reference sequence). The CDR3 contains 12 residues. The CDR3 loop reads CASSQSVNEQFF. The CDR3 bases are TGTGCCAGCAGCCAAAGCGTTAATGAGCAGTTCTTC.

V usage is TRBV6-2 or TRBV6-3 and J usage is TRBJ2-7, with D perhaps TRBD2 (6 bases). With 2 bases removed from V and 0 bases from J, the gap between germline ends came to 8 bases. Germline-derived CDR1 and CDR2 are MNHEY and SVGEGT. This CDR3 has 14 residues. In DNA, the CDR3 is TGTGCCAGCAGTTACGAGGAGGGCTCCTACGAGCAGTACTTC. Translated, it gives CASSYEEGSYEQYF.

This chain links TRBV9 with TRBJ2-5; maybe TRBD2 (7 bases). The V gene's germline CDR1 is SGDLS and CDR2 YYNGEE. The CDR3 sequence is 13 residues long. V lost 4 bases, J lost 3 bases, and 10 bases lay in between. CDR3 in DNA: TGTGCCAGCAGCCGGGGGGCCGAAGAGACCCAGTACTTC. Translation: CASSRGAEETQYF.

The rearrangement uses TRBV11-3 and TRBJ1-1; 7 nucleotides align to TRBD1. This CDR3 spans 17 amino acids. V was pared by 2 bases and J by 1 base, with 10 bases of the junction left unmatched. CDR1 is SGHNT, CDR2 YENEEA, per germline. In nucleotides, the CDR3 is TGTGCCAGCAGCTTATCAACGGGAACAGGGGCGAACACTGAAGCTTTCTTT. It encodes CASSLSTGTGANTEAFF.

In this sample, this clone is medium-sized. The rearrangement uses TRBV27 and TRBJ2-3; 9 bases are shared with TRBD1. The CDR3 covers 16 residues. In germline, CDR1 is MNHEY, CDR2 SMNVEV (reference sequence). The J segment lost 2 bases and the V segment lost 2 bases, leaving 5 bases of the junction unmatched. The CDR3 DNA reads TGTGCCAGCAGTTTAAGAGGGACAGGGTTCACAGATACGCAGTATTTT. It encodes CASSLRGTGFTDTQYF.

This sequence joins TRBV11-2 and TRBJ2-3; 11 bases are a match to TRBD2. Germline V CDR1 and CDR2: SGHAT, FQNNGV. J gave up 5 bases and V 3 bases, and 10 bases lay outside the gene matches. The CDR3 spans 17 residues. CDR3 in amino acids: CASSLKLAGVPEDTQYF. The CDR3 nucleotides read TGTGCCAGCAGCTTGAAACTAGCGGGAGTACCTGAAGATACGCAGTATTTT.

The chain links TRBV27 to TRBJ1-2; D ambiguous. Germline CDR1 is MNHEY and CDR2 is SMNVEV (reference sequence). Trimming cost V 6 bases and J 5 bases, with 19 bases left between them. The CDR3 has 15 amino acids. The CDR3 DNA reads TGTGCCAGCAGCCCAAACGGGGTCGGGAAATATGGCTACACCTTC. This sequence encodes CASSPNGVGKYGYTF.

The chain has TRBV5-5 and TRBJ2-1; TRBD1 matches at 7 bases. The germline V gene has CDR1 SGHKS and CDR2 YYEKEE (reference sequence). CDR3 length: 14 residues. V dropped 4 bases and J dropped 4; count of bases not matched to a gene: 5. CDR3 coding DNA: TGTGCCAGCAGCCCGGACAGGAGATACAATGAGCAGTTCTTC. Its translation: CASSPDRRYNEQFF. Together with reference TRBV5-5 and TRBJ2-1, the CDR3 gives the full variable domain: DAGVTQSPTHLIKTRGQQVTLRCSPISGHKSVSWYQQVLGQGPQFIFQYYEKEERGRGNFPDRFSARQFPNYSSELNVNALLLGDSALYLCASSPDRRYNEQFFGPGTRLTVL.

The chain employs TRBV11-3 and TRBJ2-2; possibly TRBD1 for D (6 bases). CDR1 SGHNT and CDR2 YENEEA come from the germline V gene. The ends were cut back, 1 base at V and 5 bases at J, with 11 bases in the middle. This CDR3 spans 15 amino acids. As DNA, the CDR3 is TGTGCCAGCAGCTTAGGGGACACCGAGACCGGGGAGCTGTTTTTT. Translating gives CASSLGDTETGELFF.

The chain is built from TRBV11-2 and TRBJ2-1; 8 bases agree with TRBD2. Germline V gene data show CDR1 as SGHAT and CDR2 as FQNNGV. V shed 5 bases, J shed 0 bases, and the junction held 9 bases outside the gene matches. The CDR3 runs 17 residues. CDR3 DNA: TGTGCCAGCAGCAAGGCACTACTAGCGGACTCCTACAATGAGCAGTTCTTC. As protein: CASSKALLADSYNEQFF.

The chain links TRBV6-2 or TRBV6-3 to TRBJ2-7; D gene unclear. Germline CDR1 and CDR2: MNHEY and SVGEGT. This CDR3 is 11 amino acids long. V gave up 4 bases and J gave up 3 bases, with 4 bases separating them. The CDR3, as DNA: TGTGCCAGCAGTTTTATCTACGAGCAGTACTTC. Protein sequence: CASSFIYEQYF.

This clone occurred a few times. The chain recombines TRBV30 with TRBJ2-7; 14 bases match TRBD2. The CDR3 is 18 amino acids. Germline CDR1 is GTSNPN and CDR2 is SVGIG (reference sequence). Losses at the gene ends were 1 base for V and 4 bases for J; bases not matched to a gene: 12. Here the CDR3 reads CAWSAPPGTSGRMYEQYF. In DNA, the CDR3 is TGTGCCTGGAGTGCCCCCCCTGGGACTAGCGGGAGAATGTACGAGCAGTACTTC.

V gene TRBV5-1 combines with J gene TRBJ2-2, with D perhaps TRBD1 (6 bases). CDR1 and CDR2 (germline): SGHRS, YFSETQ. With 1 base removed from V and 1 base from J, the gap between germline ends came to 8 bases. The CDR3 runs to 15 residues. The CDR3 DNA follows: TGCGCCAGCAGCTTGACGACAGGGAACACCGGGGAGCTGTTTTTT. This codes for CASSLTTGNTGELFF.

The CDR3 is CSASLTRRSSYNEQFF. CDR3 DNA: TGCAGTGCTAGTCTAACCCGTAGGAGCTCCTACAATGAGCAGTTCTTC. V gene TRBV20-1 combines with J gene TRBJ2-1; no clear D. The ends were cut back, 3 bases at V and 0 bases at J, with 15 bases in the middle. Germline V gives CDR1 DFQATT, CDR2 SNEGSKA (reference sequence). This CDR3 has 16 residues.

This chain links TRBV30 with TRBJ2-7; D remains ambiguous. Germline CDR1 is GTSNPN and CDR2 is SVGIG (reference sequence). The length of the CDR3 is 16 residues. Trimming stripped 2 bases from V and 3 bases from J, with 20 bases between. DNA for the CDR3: TGTGCCTGGAGTCCTGGGTACTCAGCGAGAGTCTACGAGCAGTACTTC. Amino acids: CAWSPGYSARVYEQYF. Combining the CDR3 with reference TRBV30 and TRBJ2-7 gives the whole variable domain SQTIHQWPATLVQPVGSPLSLECTVEGTSNPNLYWYRQAAGRGLQLLFYSVGIGQISSEVPQNLSASRPQDRQFILSSKKLLLSDSGFYLCAWSPGYSARVYEQYFGPGTRLTVT.